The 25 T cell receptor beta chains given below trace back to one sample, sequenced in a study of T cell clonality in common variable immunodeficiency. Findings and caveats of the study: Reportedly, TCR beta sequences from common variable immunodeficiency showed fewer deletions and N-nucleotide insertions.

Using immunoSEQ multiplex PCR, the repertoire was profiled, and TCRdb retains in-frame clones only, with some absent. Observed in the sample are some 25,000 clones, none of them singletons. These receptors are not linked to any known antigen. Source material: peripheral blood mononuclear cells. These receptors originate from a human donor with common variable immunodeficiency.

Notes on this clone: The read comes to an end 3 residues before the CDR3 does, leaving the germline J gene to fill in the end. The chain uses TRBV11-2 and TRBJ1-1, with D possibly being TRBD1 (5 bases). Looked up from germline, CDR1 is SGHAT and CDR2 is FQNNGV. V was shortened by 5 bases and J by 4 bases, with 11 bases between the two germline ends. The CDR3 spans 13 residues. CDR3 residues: CASSPAGVTEAFF. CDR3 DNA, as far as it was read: TGTGCCAGCAGCCCGGCGGGGGTCACTGAA.

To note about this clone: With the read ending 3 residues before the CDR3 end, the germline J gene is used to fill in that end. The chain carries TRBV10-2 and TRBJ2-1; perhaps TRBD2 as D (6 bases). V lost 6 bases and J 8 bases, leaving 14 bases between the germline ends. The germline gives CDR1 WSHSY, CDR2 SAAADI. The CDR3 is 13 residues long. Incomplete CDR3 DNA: TGCGCCAGCAGCGGAGGGCCTAGCCATGAG. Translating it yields CASSGGPSHE. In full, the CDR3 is CASSGGPSHEQFF.

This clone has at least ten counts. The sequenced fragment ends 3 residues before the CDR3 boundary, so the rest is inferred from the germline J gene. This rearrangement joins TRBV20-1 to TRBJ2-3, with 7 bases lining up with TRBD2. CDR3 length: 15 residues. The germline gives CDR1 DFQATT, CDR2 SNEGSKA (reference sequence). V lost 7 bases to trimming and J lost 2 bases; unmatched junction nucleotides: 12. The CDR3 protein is CSGPPPSGLTDTQYF. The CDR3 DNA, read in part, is TGCAGTGGGCCTCCTCCTAGCGGCCTCACAGATACG.

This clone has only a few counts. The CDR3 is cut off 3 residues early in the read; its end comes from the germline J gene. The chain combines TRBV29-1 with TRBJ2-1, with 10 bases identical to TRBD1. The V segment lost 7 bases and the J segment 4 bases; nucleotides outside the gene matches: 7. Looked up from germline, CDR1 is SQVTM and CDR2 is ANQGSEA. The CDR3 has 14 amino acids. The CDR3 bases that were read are TGCAGCGCAAGGACAGGGGGGATTTACAATGAG. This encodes CSARTGGIYNE. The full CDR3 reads CSARTGGIYNEQFF.

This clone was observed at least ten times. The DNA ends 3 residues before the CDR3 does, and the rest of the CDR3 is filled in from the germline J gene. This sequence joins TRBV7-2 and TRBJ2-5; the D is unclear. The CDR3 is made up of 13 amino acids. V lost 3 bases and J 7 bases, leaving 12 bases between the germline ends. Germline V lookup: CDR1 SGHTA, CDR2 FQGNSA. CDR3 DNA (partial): TGTGCCAGCAGCTTTGCGGAAGTAGGGACC. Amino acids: CASSFAEVGT. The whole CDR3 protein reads CASSFAEVGTQYF.

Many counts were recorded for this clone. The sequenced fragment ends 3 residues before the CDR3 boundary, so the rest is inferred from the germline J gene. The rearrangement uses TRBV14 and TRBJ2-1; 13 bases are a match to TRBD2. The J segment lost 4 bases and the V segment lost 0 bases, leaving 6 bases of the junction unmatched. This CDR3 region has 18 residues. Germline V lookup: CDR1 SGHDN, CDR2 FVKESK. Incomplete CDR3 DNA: TGTGCCAGCAGCCAAGATCGGACTAGCGGGGGCCCATACAATGAG. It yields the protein CASSQDRTSGGPYNE. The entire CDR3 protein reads CASSQDRTSGGPYNEQFF.

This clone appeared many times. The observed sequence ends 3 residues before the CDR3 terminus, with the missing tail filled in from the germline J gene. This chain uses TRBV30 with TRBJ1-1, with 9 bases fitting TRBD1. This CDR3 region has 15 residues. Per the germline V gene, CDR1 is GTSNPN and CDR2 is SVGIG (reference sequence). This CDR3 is CAWSETGGVEIEAFF. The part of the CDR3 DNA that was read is TGTGCCTGGAGTGAGACAGGGGGGGTTGAGATAGAA.

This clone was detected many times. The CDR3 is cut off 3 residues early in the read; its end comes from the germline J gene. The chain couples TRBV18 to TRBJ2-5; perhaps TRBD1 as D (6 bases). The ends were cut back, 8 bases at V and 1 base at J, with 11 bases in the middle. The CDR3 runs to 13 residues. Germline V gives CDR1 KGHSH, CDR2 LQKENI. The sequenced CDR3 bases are TGTGCCAGCGCCCAGGGGCTCCAAGAGACC. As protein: CASAQGLQET. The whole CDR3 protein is CASAQGLQETQYF.

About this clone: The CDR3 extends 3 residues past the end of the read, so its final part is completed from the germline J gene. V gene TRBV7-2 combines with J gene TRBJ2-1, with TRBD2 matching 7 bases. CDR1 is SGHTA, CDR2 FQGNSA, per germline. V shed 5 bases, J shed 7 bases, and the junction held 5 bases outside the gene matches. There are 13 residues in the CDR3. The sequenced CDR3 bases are TGTGCCAGCAGCCTTGGGGGGGGAAATGAG. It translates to CASSLGGGNE. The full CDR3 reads CASSLGGGNEQFF.

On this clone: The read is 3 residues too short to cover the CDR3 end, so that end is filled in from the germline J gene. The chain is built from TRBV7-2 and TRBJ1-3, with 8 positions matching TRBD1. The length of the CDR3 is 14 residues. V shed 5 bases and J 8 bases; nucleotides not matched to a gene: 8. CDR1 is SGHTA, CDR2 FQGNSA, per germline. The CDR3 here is CASSPGQGMDTIYF. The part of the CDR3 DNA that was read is TGTGCCAGCAGCCCCGGACAGGGTATGGACACC.

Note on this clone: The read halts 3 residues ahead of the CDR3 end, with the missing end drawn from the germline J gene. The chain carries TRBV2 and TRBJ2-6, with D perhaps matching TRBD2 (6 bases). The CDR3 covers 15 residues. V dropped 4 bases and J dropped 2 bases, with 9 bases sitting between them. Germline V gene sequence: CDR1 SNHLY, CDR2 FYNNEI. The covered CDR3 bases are TGTGCCAGCAGTGGGGGGGTAGCTGGGGCCAACGTC. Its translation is CASSGGVAGANV. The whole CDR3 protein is CASSGGVAGANVLTF.

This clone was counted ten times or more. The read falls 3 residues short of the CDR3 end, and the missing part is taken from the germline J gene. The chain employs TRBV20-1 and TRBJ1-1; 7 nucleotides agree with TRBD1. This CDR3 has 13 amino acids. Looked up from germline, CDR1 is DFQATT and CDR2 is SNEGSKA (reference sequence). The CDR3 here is CSARPITGVGAFF. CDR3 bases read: TGCAGTGCTAGACCCATTACAGGGGTTGGA.

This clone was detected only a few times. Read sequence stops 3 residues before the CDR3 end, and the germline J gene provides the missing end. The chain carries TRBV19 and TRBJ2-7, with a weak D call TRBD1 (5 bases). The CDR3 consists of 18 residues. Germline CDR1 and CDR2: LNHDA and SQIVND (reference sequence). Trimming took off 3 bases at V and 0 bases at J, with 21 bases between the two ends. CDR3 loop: CASSIAPIRQGSSYEQYF. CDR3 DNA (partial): TGTGCCAGTAGTATCGCCCCGATCCGGCAGGGAAGCTCCTACGAG.

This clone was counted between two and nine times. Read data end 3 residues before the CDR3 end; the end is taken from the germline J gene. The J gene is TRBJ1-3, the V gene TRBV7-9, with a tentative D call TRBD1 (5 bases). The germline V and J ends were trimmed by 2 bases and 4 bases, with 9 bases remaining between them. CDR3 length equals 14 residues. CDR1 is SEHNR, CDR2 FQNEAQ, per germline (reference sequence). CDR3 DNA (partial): TGTGCCAGCAGCTTATTTGGGGCCGGAAACACC. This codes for CASSLFGAGNT. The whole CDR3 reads CASSLFGAGNTIYF.

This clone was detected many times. The part of the CDR3 DNA that was read is TGCAGTGCTAGAAAGGCACCGGGGGACAATGAG. Translation: CSARKAPGDNE. The complete CDR3 sequence is CSARKAPGDNEQFF. V usage is TRBV20-1 and J usage is TRBJ2-1; possibly TRBD2 for D (6 bases). From the germline J gene comes the end of the CDR3, since the read stops 3 residues before it. The germline gives CDR1 DFQATT, CDR2 SNEGSKA (reference sequence). V shed 2 bases and J shed 5 bases, with 13 bases lying between them. CDR3 length: 14 amino acids.

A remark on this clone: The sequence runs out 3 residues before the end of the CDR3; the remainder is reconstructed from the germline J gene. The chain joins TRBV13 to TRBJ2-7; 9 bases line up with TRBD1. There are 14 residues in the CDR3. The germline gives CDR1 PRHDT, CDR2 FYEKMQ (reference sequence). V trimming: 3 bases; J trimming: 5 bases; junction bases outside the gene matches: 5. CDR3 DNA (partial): TGTGCCAGCAGCTTTGGGGACAGGGTGGACGAG. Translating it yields CASSFGDRVDE. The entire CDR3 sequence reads CASSFGDRVDEQYF.

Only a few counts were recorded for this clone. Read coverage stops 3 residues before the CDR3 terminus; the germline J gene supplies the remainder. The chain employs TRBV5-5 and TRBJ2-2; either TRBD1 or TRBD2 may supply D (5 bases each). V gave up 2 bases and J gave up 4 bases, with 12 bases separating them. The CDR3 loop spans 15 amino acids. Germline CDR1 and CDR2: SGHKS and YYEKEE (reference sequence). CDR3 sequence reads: CASSFSTGGTGELFF. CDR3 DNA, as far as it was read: TGTGCCAGCAGCTTTAGTACAGGAGGCACCGGGGAG. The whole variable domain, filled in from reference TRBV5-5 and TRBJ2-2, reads DAGVTQSPTHLIKTRGQQVTLRCSPISGHKSVSWYQQVLGQGPQFIFQYYEKEERGRGNFPDRFSARQFPNYSSELNVNALLLGDSALYLCASSFSTGGTGELFFGEGSRLTVL.

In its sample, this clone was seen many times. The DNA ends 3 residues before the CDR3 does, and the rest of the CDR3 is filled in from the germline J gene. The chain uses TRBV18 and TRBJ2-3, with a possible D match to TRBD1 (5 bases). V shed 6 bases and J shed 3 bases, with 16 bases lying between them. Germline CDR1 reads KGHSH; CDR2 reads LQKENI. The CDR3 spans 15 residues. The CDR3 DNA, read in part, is TGTGCCAGCTCTCAAGACAGAAGAAAAACAGATACG. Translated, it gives CASSQDRRKTDT. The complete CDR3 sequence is CASSQDRRKTDTQYF.

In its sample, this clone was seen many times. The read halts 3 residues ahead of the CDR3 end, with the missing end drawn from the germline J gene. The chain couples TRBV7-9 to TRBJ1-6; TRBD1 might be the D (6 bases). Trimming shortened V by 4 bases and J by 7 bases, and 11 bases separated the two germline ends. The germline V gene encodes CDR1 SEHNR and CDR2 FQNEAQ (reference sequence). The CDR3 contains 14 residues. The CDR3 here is CASSSTGSNSPLHF. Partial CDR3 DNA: TGTGCCAGCAGCTCAACAGGGAGCAATTCACCC.

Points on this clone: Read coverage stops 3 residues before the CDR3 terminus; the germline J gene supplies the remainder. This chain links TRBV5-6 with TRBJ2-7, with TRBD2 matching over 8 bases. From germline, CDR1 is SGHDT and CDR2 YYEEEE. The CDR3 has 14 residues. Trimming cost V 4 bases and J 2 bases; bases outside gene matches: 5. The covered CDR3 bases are TGTGCCAGCAGCGTGGGACTAGGGGCCTACGAG. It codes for CASSVGLGAYE. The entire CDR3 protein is CASSVGLGAYEQYF.

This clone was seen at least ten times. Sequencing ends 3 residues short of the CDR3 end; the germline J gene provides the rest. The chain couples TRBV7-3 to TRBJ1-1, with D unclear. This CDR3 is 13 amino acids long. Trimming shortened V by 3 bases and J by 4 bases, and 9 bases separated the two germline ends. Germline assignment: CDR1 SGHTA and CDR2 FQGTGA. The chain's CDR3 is CASSFRGSTEAFF. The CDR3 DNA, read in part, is TGTGCCAGCAGCTTCCGGGGTAGCACTGAA.

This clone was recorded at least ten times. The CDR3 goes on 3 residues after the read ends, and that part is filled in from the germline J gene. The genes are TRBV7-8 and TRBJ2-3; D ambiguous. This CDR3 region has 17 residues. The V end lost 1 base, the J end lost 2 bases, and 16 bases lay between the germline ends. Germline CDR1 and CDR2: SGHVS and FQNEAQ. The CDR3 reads CASSLVPRQISTDTQYF. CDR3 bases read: TGTGCCAGCAGCTTAGTCCCCAGGCAAATATCCACAGATACG.

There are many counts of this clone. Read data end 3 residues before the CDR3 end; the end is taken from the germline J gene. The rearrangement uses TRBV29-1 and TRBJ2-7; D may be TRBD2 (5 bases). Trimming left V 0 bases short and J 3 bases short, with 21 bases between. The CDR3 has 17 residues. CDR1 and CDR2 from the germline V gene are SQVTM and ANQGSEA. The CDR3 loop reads CSVEEGSLPSHRYEQYF. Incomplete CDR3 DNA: TGCAGCGTTGAAGAAGGGTCACTCCCTAGCCATCGCTACGAG.

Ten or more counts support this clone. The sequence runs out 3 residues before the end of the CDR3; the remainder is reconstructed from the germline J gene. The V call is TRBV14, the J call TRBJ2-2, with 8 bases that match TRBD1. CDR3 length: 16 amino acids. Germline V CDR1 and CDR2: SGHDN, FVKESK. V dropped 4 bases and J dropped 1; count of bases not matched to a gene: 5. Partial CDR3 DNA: TGTGCCAGCAGCCCCGCCGGGACAGGGAACACCGGGGAG. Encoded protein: CASSPAGTGNTGE. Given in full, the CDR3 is CASSPAGTGNTGELFF.

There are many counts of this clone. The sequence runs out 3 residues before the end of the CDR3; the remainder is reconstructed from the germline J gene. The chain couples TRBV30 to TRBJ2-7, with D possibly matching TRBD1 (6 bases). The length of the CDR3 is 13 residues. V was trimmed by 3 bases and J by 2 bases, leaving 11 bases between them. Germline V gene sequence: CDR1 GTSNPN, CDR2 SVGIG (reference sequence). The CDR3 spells CAWSQGTTYEQYF. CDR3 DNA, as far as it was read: TGTGCCTGGAGCCAGGGGACGACCTACGAG.